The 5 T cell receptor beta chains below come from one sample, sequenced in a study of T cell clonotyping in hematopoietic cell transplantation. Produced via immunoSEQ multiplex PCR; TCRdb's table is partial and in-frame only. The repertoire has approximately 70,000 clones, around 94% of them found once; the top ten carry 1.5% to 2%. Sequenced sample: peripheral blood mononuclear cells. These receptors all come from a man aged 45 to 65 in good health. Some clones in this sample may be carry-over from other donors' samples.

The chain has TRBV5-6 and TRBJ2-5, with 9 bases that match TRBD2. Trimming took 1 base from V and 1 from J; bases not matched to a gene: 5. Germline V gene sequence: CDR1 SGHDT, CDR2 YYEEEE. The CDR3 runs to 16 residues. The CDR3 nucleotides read TGTGCCAGCAGCTTGTCCGGACTAGCGACCCAAGAGACCCAGTACTTC. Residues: CASSLSGLATQETQYF.

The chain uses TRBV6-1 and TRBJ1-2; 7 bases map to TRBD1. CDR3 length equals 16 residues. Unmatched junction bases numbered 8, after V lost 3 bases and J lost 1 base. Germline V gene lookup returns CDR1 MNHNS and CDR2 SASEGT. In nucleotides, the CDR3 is TGTGCCAGCAGTGACGATGGACAGGACCTTAACTATGGCTACACCTTC. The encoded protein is CASSDDGQDLNYGYTF.

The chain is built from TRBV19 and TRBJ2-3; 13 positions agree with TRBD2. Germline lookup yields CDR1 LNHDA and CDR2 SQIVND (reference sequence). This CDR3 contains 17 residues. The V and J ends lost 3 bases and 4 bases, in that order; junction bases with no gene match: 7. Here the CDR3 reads CASSMPPTSGRADTQYF. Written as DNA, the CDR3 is TGTGCCAGTAGTATGCCCCCCACTAGCGGGAGGGCAGATACGCAGTATTTT.

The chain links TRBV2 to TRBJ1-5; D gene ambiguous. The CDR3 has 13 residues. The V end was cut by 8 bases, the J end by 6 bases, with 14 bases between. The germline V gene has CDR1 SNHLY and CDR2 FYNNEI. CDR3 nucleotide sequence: TGTGCCAGCGGGAGCCCCTACGGTCAGCCCCAGCATTTT. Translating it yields CASGSPYGQPQHF.

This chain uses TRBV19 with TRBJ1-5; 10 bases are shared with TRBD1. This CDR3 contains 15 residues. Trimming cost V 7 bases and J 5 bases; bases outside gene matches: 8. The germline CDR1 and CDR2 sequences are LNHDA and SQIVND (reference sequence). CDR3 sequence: CASNNPGQGYQPQHF. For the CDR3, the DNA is TGTGCCAGTAACAATCCGGGACAGGGGTATCAGCCCCAGCATTTT. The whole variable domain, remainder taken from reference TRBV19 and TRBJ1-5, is DGGITQSPKYLFRKEGQNVTLSCEQNLNHDAMYWYRQDPGQGLRLIYYSQIVNDFQKGDIAEGYSVSREKKESFPLTVTSAQKNPTAFYLCASNNPGQGYQPQHFGDGTRLSIL.